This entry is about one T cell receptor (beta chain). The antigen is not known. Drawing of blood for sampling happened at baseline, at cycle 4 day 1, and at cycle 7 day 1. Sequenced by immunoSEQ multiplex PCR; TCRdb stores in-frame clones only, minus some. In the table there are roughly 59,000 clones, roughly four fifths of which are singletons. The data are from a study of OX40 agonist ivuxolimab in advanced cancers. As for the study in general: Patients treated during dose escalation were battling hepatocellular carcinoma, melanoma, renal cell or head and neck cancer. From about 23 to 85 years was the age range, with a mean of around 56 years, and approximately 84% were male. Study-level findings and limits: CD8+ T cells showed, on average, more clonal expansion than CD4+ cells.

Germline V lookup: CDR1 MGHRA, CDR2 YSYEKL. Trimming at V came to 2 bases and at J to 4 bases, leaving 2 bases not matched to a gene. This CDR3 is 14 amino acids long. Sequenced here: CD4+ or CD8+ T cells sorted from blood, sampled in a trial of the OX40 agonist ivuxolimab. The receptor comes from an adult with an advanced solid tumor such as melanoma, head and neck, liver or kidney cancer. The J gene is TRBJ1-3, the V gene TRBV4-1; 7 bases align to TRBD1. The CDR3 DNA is TGCGCCAGCAGCCAACCGGGACAGGGAAACACCATATATTTT. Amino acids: CASSQPGQGNTIYF.